These 18 T cell receptor beta chains came from one sample sequenced in a study of cytomegalovirus exposure and HLA in healthy donors. 13 Jbeta primers and 60 Vbeta primers were used for the PCR. Only in-frame clones appear in the TCRdb table, and some are missing; sequencing was by immunoSEQ multiplex PCR. The sample lists roughly 100,000 clones; approximately 69% were seen once. Source material: PBMCs. These TCRs come from a woman between 45 and 65 years old in good health and CMV-seropositive.

J is TRBJ1-5 and V is TRBV19; tentatively, D is TRBD1 (6 bases). Trimming pared 7 bases from V and 5 bases from J, leaving 15 bases between. The CDR3 extends over 14 amino acids. CDR1 LNHDA and CDR2 SQIVND come from the germline V gene (reference sequence). CDR3 bases: TGTGCCAGTAACAGGGTTGGGAATGATCAGCCCCAGCATTTT. It translates to CASNRVGNDQPQHF.

There are a few counts of this clone. Here the CDR3 reads CASSPDSNEQFF. As DNA, the CDR3 is TGTGCCAGCTCACCGGACTCCAATGAGCAGTTCTTC. This chain connects TRBV18 to TRBJ2-1; the D gene is possibly TRBD2 (5 bases). Trimming cost V 3 bases and J 6 bases, with 6 bases left between them. Germline-derived CDR1 and CDR2 are KGHSH and LQKENI. This CDR3 region has 12 residues.

The CDR3 protein is CASSWGDYSYNEQFF. CDR3 sequence (DNA): TGTGCCAGCAGCTGGGGCGATTACTCCTACAATGAGCAGTTCTTC. V is TRBV28 and J is TRBJ2-1; D perhaps matches TRBD1 (5 bases). With 6 bases removed from V and 0 bases from J, the gap between germline ends came to 12 bases. The CDR3 spans 15 residues. Germline V lookup: CDR1 MDHEN, CDR2 SYDVKM. Supplemented by reference TRBV28 and TRBJ2-1, the full variable domain reads DVKVTQSSRYLVKRTGEKVFLECVQDMDHENMFWYRQDPGLGLRLIYFSYDVKMKEKGDIPEGYSVSREKKERFSLILESASTNQTSMYLCASSWGDYSYNEQFFGPGTRLTVL.

V and J are TRBV7-2 and TRBJ1-3, with D tentatively TRBD1 (5 bases). The V gene lost 0 bases and the J gene lost 2 bases, with 8 bases spanning the gap. Per germline, CDR1 SGHTA and CDR2 FQGNSA. CDR3 size: 15 residues. This CDR3 reads CASSLAAGTGNTIYF. The CDR3, as DNA: TGTGCCAGCAGCTTAGCTGCAGGGACTGGAAACACCATATATTTT.

CDR3 residues: CASSPGTGNSPLHF. The CDR3 DNA follows: TGTGCCAGCAGTCCCGGGACAGGGAATTCACCCCTCCACTTT. The J gene is TRBJ1-6, the V gene TRBV27, with 9 nucleotides matching TRBD1. The CDR3 sequence is 14 residues long. Per the germline V gene, CDR1 is MNHEY and CDR2 is SMNVEV (reference sequence). Trimming removed 5 bases from V and 7 bases from J; junction bases left unmatched: 3.

The chain recombines TRBV30 with TRBJ1-2, with TRBD1 as a possible D gene (6 bases). The germline CDR1 and CDR2 sequences are GTSNPN and SVGIG (reference sequence). V lost 2 bases and J 6 bases, leaving 13 bases between the germline ends. CDR3 length: 13 residues. As DNA, the CDR3 is TGTGCCTGGAGTATACAGGGTGGGGATGGCTACACCTTC. Translation: CAWSIQGGDGYTF.

CDR3 DNA: TGTGCCAGCAGCCCAAAGCCAGGGGGACGCACCGGGGAGCTGTTTTTT. As protein: CASSPKPGGRTGELFF. This chain uses TRBV7-3 with TRBJ2-2; 7 bases line up with TRBD1. With 5 bases clipped from V and 4 bases from J, the junction kept 10 bases outside the gene matches. The CDR3 runs to 16 residues. The V gene's germline CDR1 is SGHTA and CDR2 FQGTGA.

The chain links TRBV29-1 to TRBJ2-1; 10 nucleotides line up with TRBD2. V gave up 0 bases and J gave up 6 bases; unmatched junction bases: 8. The CDR3 loop spans 16 amino acids. Germline loops: CDR1 SQVTM, CDR2 ANQGSEA. The CDR3 region has the DNA TGCAGCGTTGAAGAAGCGGGGGGGCATGACGGCAATGAGCAGTTCTTC. The encoded protein is CSVEEAGGHDGNEQFF.

This clone was observed a handful of times. The chain joins TRBV27 to TRBJ2-7, with D possibly TRBD1 on 6 matching bases. The CDR3 is made up of 13 amino acids. Trimming took off 3 bases at V and 2 bases at J, with 8 bases between the two ends. CDR1 and CDR2 (germline): MNHEY, SMNVEV (reference sequence). CDR3 loop: CASSFDRTYEQYF. Written as DNA, the CDR3 is TGTGCCAGCAGTTTTGACAGGACCTACGAGCAGTACTTC.

This CDR3 is CASSSTTSGDETQYF. CDR3 in DNA: TGTGCCAGCAGCTCCACCACTAGCGGGGACGAGACCCAGTACTTC. The V gene is TRBV5-4, the J gene TRBJ2-5; 10 nucleotides align to TRBD2. Germline V lookup: CDR1 SGHNT, CDR2 YYREEE (reference sequence). This CDR3 region has 15 residues. Trimming took 3 bases from V and 5 from J; bases not matched to a gene: 7. The full variable domain, rest sourced from reference TRBV5-4 and TRBJ2-5, is ETGVTQSPTHLIKTRGQQVTLRCSSQSGHNTVSWYQQALGQGPQFIFQYYREEENGRGNFPPRFSGLQFPNYSSELNVNALELDDSALYLCASSSTTSGDETQYFGPGTRLLVL.

The chain has TRBV27 and TRBJ2-2; D may be TRBD2 (7 bases). In germline, CDR1 is MNHEY, CDR2 SMNVEV (reference sequence). V lost 5 bases to trimming and J lost 5 bases, with 15 bases between them. CDR3 length: 15 amino acids. The CDR3 sequence: CASSQAGAGTGELFF. CDR3 bases: TGTGCCAGCAGTCAGGCGGGGGCGGGAACCGGGGAGCTGTTTTTT.

The V call is TRBV19, the J call TRBJ1-1, with TRBD1 matching over 9 bases. The length of the CDR3 is 15 residues. Per germline, CDR1 LNHDA and CDR2 SQIVND (reference sequence). The V segment lost 7 bases and the J segment 2 bases; nucleotides outside the gene matches: 8. Here the CDR3 DNA reads TGTGCCAGTACCATACAGGGGGCCCCAAACACTGAAGCTTTCTTT. Translated: CASTIQGAPNTEAFF.

This clone was seen only a few times. The V call is TRBV5-1, the J call TRBJ2-2; D is undetermined. Between the trimmed V and J ends, which lost 1 base and 1 base, there was a span of 8 bases. Germline V CDR1 and CDR2: SGHRS, YFSETQ. The CDR3 runs 15 residues. CDR3 residues: CASSLTRQNTGELFF. DNA for the CDR3: TGCGCCAGCAGCTTGACCAGACAGAACACCGGGGAGCTGTTTTTT.

The genes are TRBV13 and TRBJ2-7, with 7 bases identical to TRBD1. The ends lost 4 bases at V and 4 bases at J; junction bases unmatched: 7. Germline V gives CDR1 PRHDT, CDR2 FYEKMQ (reference sequence). There are 14 residues in the CDR3. The CDR3 region has the DNA TGTGCCAGCAGCTCCCGGGACAGTCCGTACGAGCAGTACTTC. This gives the protein CASSSRDSPYEQYF. Based on the CDR3 plus reference TRBV13 and TRBJ2-7, the full variable domain is AAGVIQSPRHLIKEKRETATLKCYPIPRHDTVYWYQQGPGQDPQFLISFYEKMQSDKGSIPDRFSAQQFSDYHSELNMSSLELGDSALYFCASSSRDSPYEQYFGPGTRLTVT.

The rearrangement uses TRBV10-2 and TRBJ2-1; TRBD1 might be the D (5 bases). The CDR3 consists of 13 residues. CDR1 and CDR2 (germline): WSHSY, SAAADI. Between the trimmed V and J ends, which lost 6 bases and 7 bases, there was a span of 13 bases. The CDR3 DNA reads TGCGCCAGCAGCCAAGGGGTCCCTAATGAGCAGTTCTTC. This gives the protein CASSQGVPNEQFF.

The rearrangement uses TRBV4-3 and TRBJ1-4; D is unresolved. V gave up 0 bases and J gave up 8 bases, with 13 bases separating them. Germline lookup yields CDR1 LGHNA and CDR2 YSLEER. CDR3 length: 15 residues. The CDR3 sequence is CASSQEGNRGEKLFF. The CDR3 coding sequence is TGCGCCAGCAGCCAAGAGGGGAACAGAGGGGAAAAACTGTTTTTT.

The chain joins TRBV2 to TRBJ2-2, with a tentative D call TRBD2 (6 bases). The V gene lost 7 bases and the J gene lost 7 bases, with 16 bases spanning the gap. The CDR3 covers 14 residues. The germline gives CDR1 SNHLY, CDR2 FYNNEI. CDR3 nucleotide sequence: TGTGCCAGCAATGATGAGGGGAGGAACGGGGAGCTGTTTTTT. Residues: CASNDEGRNGELFF.

V is TRBV28 and J is TRBJ2-4, with D maybe TRBD1 (6 bases). Trimming shortened V by 10 bases and J by 6 bases, and 16 bases separated the two germline ends. From germline, CDR1 is MDHEN and CDR2 SYDVKM. This CDR3 region has 13 residues. The CDR3 DNA reads as TGTGCCACCAGAGGGGGTGGGCGAAACATTCAGTACTTC. Translated: CATRGGGRNIQYF. Variable domain in full (rest from reference TRBV28 and TRBJ2-4): DVKVTQSSRYLVKRTGEKVFLECVQDMDHENMFWYRQDPGLGLRLIYFSYDVKMKEKGDIPEGYSVSREKKERFSLILESASTNQTSMYLCATRGGGRNIQYFGAGTRLSVL.